This TCR beta chain emerged from a study of cytomegalovirus exposure and HLA in healthy donors. Germline values: CDR1 MNHNS, CDR2 SASEGT. The ends were cut back, 2 bases at V and 9 bases at J, with 20 bases in the middle. The CDR3 contains 17 residues. Vbeta (60) and Jbeta (13) primers were used in the PCR. Libraries were prepared by immunoSEQ multiplex PCR; TCRdb keeps only in-frame clonotypes and omits some of them. The listing contains about 72,000 clones. Notes on the study in general: Of the V segments, some could not be distinguished, including TRBV6-2 and TRBV6-3, and were excluded.

As regards this clone: The antigen remains unidentified.

The sequenced material came from PBMCs. The gene calls are TRBV6-1 and TRBJ1-6; no clear D. The sequence was obtained from a man aged 35 to 55 in good health and CMV-seronegative. Here the CDR3 DNA reads TGTGCCAGCAGTGAATACGGTTACCCGGGGTATGGTTCACCCCTCCACTTT. The encoded protein is CASSEYGYPGYGSPLHF.